The source of this T cell receptor (beta chain) is a study of T-cell memory formation after mild COVID-19. From the 5' RACE reads, TCRdb called clonotypes with MiXCR, one entry per CDR3 protein. The table lists roughly 110,000 distinct CDR3 sequences, around 15% of them singletons. This clonotype was observed a handful of times. The specimen was PBMCs or a T cell subset sorted from them (not recorded which). The receptor's source is an adult woman who had mild COVID-19 (a few samples of this study predate the infection). Cell type and time point are not known.

CDR3 in amino acids: CASSLANRDEAFF. CDR3 coding DNA: TGTGCCAGCAGCTTAGCGAACAGAGATGAAGCTTTCTTT. The chain links TRBV7-9 to TRBJ1-1; D is ambiguous. The germline CDR1 and CDR2 sequences are SEHNR and FQNEAQ (reference sequence). V lost 0 bases, J lost 7 bases, and 9 bases lay in between. The CDR3 is made up of 13 amino acids.